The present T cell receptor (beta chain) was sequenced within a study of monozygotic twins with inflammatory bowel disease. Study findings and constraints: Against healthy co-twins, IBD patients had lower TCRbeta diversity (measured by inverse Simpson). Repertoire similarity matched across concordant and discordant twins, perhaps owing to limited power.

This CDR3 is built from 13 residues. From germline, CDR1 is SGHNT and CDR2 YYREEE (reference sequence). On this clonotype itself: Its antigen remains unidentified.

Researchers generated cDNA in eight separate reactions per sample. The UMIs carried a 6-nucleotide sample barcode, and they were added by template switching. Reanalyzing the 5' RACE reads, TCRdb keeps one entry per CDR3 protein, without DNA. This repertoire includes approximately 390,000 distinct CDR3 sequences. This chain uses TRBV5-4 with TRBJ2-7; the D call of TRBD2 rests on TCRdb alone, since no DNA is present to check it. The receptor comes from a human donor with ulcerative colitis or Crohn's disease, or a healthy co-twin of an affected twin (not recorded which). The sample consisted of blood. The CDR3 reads CASRSGLANEQYF.